The entry below gives a single T cell receptor beta chain sequence along with its context. Antigen: not known. This same CDR3 is encoded by further DNA sequences in the sample. The source of the sample is a study of T cell repertoires in ileal Crohn's disease. Overall study results and limits: Postoperative endoscopy occurred within one year, median approximately 6.8 months. Every patient over 26.8% clonality showed endoscopic recurrence. Mucosal expansions were suggested to be mainly CD8 T cells.

Sequencing used immunoSEQ multiplex PCR; TCRdb keeps in-frame clones, though not all of them. Of some 7,000 clones in the sample, 70% to 75% were seen once. Time point noted: neoterminal ileum biopsy at postoperative endoscopy, about 6 months after surgery. The CDR3 runs 15 residues. V lost 2 bases and J lost 2, with 12 bases in between. Looked up from germline, CDR1 is KGHSH and CDR2 is LQKENI. The chain is built from TRBV18 and TRBJ1-2; weak D call: TRBD1 (5 bases). The sequence derives from an adult with Crohn's disease. Sequences were obtained from ileal tissue. In DNA, the CDR3 is TGTGCCAGCTCACCAAGCAGGGATTCAAACTATGGCTACACCTTC. Amino acids: CASSPSRDSNYGYTF. The variable domain in full, with the rest retrieved from reference TRBV18 and TRBJ1-2, is NAGVMQNPRHLVRRRGQEARLRCSPMKGHSHVYWYRQLPEEGLKFMVYLQKENIIDESGMPKERFSAEFPKEGPSILRIQQVVRGDSAAYFCASSPSRDSNYGYTFGSGTRLTVV.